A selection of T cell receptor beta chains follows, all from one sample in a study of blood T cell repertoires in COVID-19. Sequencing was performed with immunoSEQ multiplex PCR; in TCRdb, only in-frame clones are kept and a portion is missing. The table lists approximately 280,000 clones, 70% to 90% of them singletons. Sequenced material: peripheral blood. The receptors here all came from a woman in her seventies with acute or convalescent COVID-19. CDR3s include the opening cysteine and the closing phenylalanine or tryptophan. A D gene is named only where the DNA matches it firmly. Part of the rows lack a size; the others show once, few, many or a class for expanded clones.

len: 12; d_gene: TRBD1; j_gene: TRBJ1-2; abundance: -; v_gene: TRBV29-1; CDR3nt: TGCAGCGTGGGACAGGGAGTTCGGGGCTACACCTTC; CDR3aa: CSVGQGVRGYTF
len: 13; d_gene: -; j_gene: TRBJ2-2; abundance: -; v_gene: TRBV10-1; CDR3nt: TGCGCCAGCAGTGAGTCCGGGCGGGCCGAGCTGTTTTTT; CDR3aa: CASSESGRAELFF
len: 13; d_gene: -; j_gene: TRBJ1-6; abundance: once; v_gene: TRBV18; CDR3nt: TGTGCCAGCTCACCCGGTCCGAATTCACCCCTCCACTTT; CDR3aa: CASSPGPNSPLHF
len: 16; d_gene: -; j_gene: TRBJ1-3; abundance: -; v_gene: TRBV18; CDR3nt: TGTGCCAGCTCACCACCGGGGGGGCGCGTCGGAAACACCATATATTTT; CDR3aa: CASSPPGGRVGNTIYF
len: 16; d_gene: -; j_gene: TRBJ2-2; abundance: -; v_gene: TRBV13; CDR3nt: TGTGCCAGCAGTTCCCAGGAGACAGGCTCCACCGGGGAGCTGTTTTTT; CDR3aa: CASSSQETGSTGELFF
len: 12; d_gene: -; j_gene: TRBJ1-2; abundance: -; v_gene: TRBV19; CDR3nt: TGTGCCAGCCAACCTAGGGGGGGTGGCTACACCTTC; CDR3aa: CASQPRGGGYTF
len: 16; d_gene: TRBD1; j_gene: TRBJ1-4; abundance: -; v_gene: TRBV5-5; CDR3nt: TGTGCCAGCAGCTTGGTAATCGGGACAGAGAATGAAAAACTGTTTTTT; CDR3aa: CASSLVIGTENEKLFF
len: 15; d_gene: -; j_gene: TRBJ1-5; abundance: -; v_gene: TRBV7-8; CDR3nt: TGTGCCAGCAGCTTAGGAGGGGGTTCCAATCAGCCCCAGCATTTT; CDR3aa: CASSLGGGSNQPQHF
len: 13; d_gene: -; j_gene: TRBJ1-4; abundance: -; v_gene: TRBV19; CDR3nt: TGTGCCAGTAGTATAGCGGAGAATGAAAAACTGTTTTTT; CDR3aa: CASSIAENEKLFF
len: 13; d_gene: -; j_gene: TRBJ1-5; abundance: -; v_gene: TRBV2; CDR3nt: TGTGCCAGCAGTATAGGCGGGAGTCAGCCCCAGCATTTT; CDR3aa: CASSIGGSQPQHF
len: 14; d_gene: -; j_gene: TRBJ1-2; abundance: -; v_gene: TRBV29-1; CDR3nt: TGCAGCGTCGGCCCGACACAAGGGGGCTATGGCTACACCTTC; CDR3aa: CSVGPTQGGYGYTF